This T cell receptor beta chain was documented in a study of CD8 T cells in ankylosing spondylitis. Germline V lookup: CDR1 LGHDT, CDR2 YNNKEL (reference sequence). The CDR3 is 13 residues long. The V gene lost 3 bases and the J gene lost 6 bases, with 8 bases spanning the gap. At least ten counts were recorded for this clonotype. Its specificity is unknown. Overall study results and limits: Significant enrichment of disease-linked clones was reportedly seen in matched ankylosing spondylitis synovial fluid.

In making TCR beta libraries, quantitative 5'-RACE with molecular barcodes was used. TCRdb called the 5' RACE reads again in MiXCR, with one record for every CDR3 protein. The sample consists of about 130,000 distinct CDR3 sequences, approximately 7.3% of them appearing once. Sequencing used blood, either unsorted or a sorted T cell fraction (not recorded which). The source is a female donor with ankylosing spondylitis or in good health (not recorded which). The J gene is TRBJ2-2, the V gene TRBV3-1; D perhaps matches TRBD2 (5 bases). In DNA, the CDR3 is TGTGCCAGCAGCCAGAAGGAGGCCGGGGAGCTGTTTTTT. This codes for CASSQKEAGELFF.